This T cell receptor beta chain comes out of a study of metastatic and nonmetastatic thyroid tumors. Sample share makes this clone medium-sized. The CDR3 length is 14 residues. The ends lost 5 bases at V and 6 bases at J; junction bases unmatched: 10. Germline assignment: CDR1 SGHNT and CDR2 YENEEA. TCRdb re-called clones via MiXCR from the PCR reads. The profile shows tens of thousands of clones, around 13% of them singletons. No treatment of any kind had been given to any patient before thyroid surgery. The material sequenced was blood. The rearrangement uses TRBV11-3 and TRBJ2-7; TRBD1 matches at 7 bases. The receptor comes from a female donor with papillary thyroid cancer or a benign thyroid nodule (not recorded which). Some clones in this sample may be carry-over from other donors' samples. The CDR3 reads CASSPGTAWGEQYF. The CDR3 DNA is TGTGCCAGCAGCCCCGGGACAGCATGGGGCGAGCAGTACTTC.